This T cell receptor (beta chain) came from a study of blood T cell repertoires in COVID-19. This CDR3 spans 15 amino acids. Trimming removed 0 bases from V and 9 bases from J, with 12 bases in between. CDR1 LGHDT and CDR2 YNNKEL come from the germline V gene (reference sequence). The repertoire was sequenced with immunoSEQ multiplex PCR; TCRdb's copy has only in-frame clones and lacks some. The data show around 250,000 clones, approximately 90% seen once. The specimen was PBMCs or T cells enriched from blood (not recorded which). The gene calls are TRBV3-1 (or the pseudogene TRBV3-2) and TRBJ1-6; a possible D gene is TRBD1 (6 bases). The receptor comes from a woman in her thirties or forties with acute COVID-19. The CDR3 is CASSQEQGGGSPLHF. The CDR3 coding sequence is TGTGCCAGCAGCCAAGAACAGGGAGGGGGTTCACCCCTCCACTTT.